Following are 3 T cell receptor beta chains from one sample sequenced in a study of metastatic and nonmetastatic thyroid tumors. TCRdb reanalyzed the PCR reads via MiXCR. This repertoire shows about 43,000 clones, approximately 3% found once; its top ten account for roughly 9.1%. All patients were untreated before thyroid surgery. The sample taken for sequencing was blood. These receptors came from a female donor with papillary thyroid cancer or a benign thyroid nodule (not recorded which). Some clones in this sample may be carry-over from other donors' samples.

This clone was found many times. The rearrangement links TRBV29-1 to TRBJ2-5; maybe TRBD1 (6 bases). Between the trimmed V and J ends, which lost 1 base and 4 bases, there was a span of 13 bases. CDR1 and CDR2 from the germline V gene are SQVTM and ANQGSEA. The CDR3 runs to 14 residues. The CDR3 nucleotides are TGCAGCGTTGAAGGAGGGTGGGGGCGAGAGACCCAGTACTTC. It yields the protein CSVEGGWGRETQYF.

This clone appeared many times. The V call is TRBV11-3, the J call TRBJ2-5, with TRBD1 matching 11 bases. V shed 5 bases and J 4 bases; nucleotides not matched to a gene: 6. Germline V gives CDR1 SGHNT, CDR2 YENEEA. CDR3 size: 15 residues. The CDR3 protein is CASSPTGTGGETQYF. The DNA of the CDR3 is TGTGCCAGCAGCCCCACCGGGACAGGGGGAGAGACCCAGTACTTC.

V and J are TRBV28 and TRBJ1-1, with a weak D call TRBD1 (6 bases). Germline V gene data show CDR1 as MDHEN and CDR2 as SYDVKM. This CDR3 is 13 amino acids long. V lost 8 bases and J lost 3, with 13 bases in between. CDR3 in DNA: TGTGCCAGCCAACAGGGCGGGGACACTGAAGCTTTCTTT. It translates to CASQQGGDTEAFF.